The entry that follows covers one T cell receptor (beta chain) sequence. This sample was included in a study of blood T cell repertoires in COVID-19. Across the study: The United States, Italy and Spain were the sources of the acute and convalescent COVID-19 samples.

The protocol was immunoSEQ multiplex PCR, while the TCRdb copy is restricted to in-frame clones and leaves out a portion. The sample records 250,000 to 350,000 clones, roughly nine tenths being singletons. The CDR3 is made up of 13 amino acids. V was shortened by 9 bases and J by 7 bases, with 19 bases between the two germline ends. Germline V gives CDR1 SNHLY, CDR2 FYNNEI. The clonotype originates from a woman aged 40-49 years who had recovered from COVID-19. The sample comprised peripheral blood. The chain combines TRBV2 with TRBJ2-7; tentative D call: TRBD2 (6 bases). DNA of the CDR3: TGTGCCAGTGCACAAATAGTGGCGGGGGAGCAGTACTTC. Translation gives CASAQIVAGEQYF.